The clone carrying this TCR beta chain was picked up one time. Its specificity is not known. The data derive from a study of radiotherapy plus CTLA-4 blockade in lung cancer. Germline loops: CDR1 SGHTA, CDR2 FQGNSA. The ends were cut back, 3 bases at V and 8 bases at J, with 10 bases in the middle. The CDR3 extends over 12 amino acids. Generated by immunoSEQ multiplex PCR, the TCRdb table keeps only in-frame clones and is missing some. The sample consists of 58,000 or so clones, roughly 80% of them appearing once. Study findings and constraints: Once radiotherapy plus ipilimumab had been given, TCR clones derived from tumor expanded in blood.

This specimen consisted of peripheral blood, obtained from a patient treated with radiotherapy plus ipilimumab. This clonotype originated in a human donor with non-small cell lung cancer who had a complete response to radiotherapy plus ipilimumab. The chain uses TRBV7-2 and TRBJ1-2; no reliable D call. The DNA for the CDR3 is TGTGCCAGCAGCTTGAGGTTGCCCGGCTACACCTTC. Amino acid sequence: CASSLRLPGYTF.